The 21 T cell receptor beta chains in this list originate from one sample, sequenced in a study of T cells in Graves' hyperthyroidism and ophthalmopathy. The TCR beta CDR3 regions underwent amplification using RNA transcripts as the source. The HTBI primer set served for first-round RT-PCR of the TCR CDR3. One entry per CDR3 protein, called by TCRdb with MiXCR from the multiplex PCR reads. The profile shows 500,000 to 650,000 distinct CDR3 sequences, roughly 14% of them singletons. Sequenced sample: blood. The receptors come from a woman in her 50s with Graves' ophthalmopathy.

In its sample, this clonotype was seen a few times. The rearrangement uses TRBV6-5 and TRBJ2-2; 8 bases align to TRBD1. Unmatched junction bases numbered 3, after V lost 2 bases and J lost 1 base. The length of the CDR3 is 16 residues. The germline V gene has CDR1 MNHEY and CDR2 SVGAGI. The CDR3 sequence: CASSYLGTGNTGELFF. The CDR3 DNA is TGTGCCAGCAGTTACCTTGGGACAGGGAACACCGGGGAGCTGTTTTTT.

V and J are TRBV10-3 and TRBJ1-1, with D possibly TRBD1 on 5 matching bases. This CDR3 has 14 residues. Trimming pared 4 bases from V and 0 bases from J, leaving 9 bases between. Germline V CDR1 and CDR2: ENHRY, SYGVKD. The CDR3 loop reads CAISAGRMNTEAFF. DNA for the CDR3: TGTGCCATCAGTGCGGGACGGATGAACACTGAAGCTTTCTTT.

This clonotype was picked up many times. This rearrangement joins TRBV2 to TRBJ1-1; possible D gene TRBD1, 5 bases. Trimming left V 9 bases short and J 7 bases short, with 21 bases between. The CDR3 covers 14 residues. Germline lookup yields CDR1 SNHLY and CDR2 FYNNEI. The DNA of the CDR3 is TGTGCCAGTACTTTGACAGCTTTCGGGGTTGAAGCTTTCTTT. It yields the protein CASTLTAFGVEAFF. Full variable domain (rest looked up from reference TRBV2 and TRBJ1-1): EPEVTQTPSHQVTQMGQEVILRCVPISNHLYFYWYRQILGQKVEFLVSFYNNEISEKSEIFDDQFSVERPDGSNFTLKIRSTKLEDSAMYFCASTLTAFGVEAFFGQGTRLTVV.

This clonotype was seen only a few times. The gene calls are TRBV9 and TRBJ2-7; TRBD2 aligns across 11 bases. Germline V gives CDR1 SGDLS, CDR2 YYNGEE. Trimming took 0 bases from V and 7 from J; bases not matched to a gene: 9. This CDR3 has 16 residues. CDR3 loop: CASSVALLAGGGEQYF. The CDR3 coding sequence is TGTGCCAGCAGCGTAGCTTTGCTAGCGGGAGGCGGGGAGCAGTACTTC.

The sample holds many counts of this clonotype. The J gene is TRBJ1-1, the V gene TRBV12-3 or TRBV12-4; D call uncertain. V gave up 2 bases and J gave up 7 bases, with 8 bases separating them. The CDR3 consists of 12 residues. The CDR3 nucleotides are TGTGCCAGCAGTTTATTGGAGATTGAAGCTTTCTTT. Translation: CASSLLEIEAFF.

There are many counts of this clonotype. The gene calls are TRBV6-2 or TRBV6-3 and TRBJ1-1; TRBD1 is a possible D gene (5 bases). Between the trimmed V and J ends, which lost 2 bases and 0 bases, there was a span of 16 bases. CDR3 length: 17 residues. CDR1 MNHEY and CDR2 SVGEGT come from the germline V gene. CDR3 protein: CASSYTARGYMNTEAFF. The CDR3 DNA follows: TGTGCCAGCAGTTACACAGCAAGGGGATACATGAACACTGAAGCTTTCTTT.

The chain recombines TRBV4-3 with TRBJ2-5; 7 nucleotides match TRBD1. The V and J ends lost 3 bases and 2 bases, in that order; junction bases with no gene match: 6. The germline CDR1 and CDR2 sequences are LGHNA and YSLEER. This CDR3 is 15 amino acids long. Here the CDR3 reads CASSQEGTAQETQYF. CDR3 nucleotides: TGCGCCAGCAGCCAGGAAGGGACAGCACAAGAGACCCAGTACTTC.

For this clonotype: A much larger clone lies a single base off, so this may be a read error. V gene TRBV7-9 combines with J gene TRBJ1-2; TRBD1 aligns across 9 bases. V lost 5 bases and J lost 10; bases outside the gene matches: 11. Germline V gene data show CDR1 as SEHNR and CDR2 as FQNEAQ (reference sequence). The CDR3 sequence is 14 residues long. CDR3 in DNA: TGTGCCAGCAGCCTCATGGACAGGGGAGTTGACTACACCTTC. Protein sequence: CASSLMDRGVDYTF.

In its sample, this clonotype was seen a few times. The chain has TRBV20-1 and TRBJ1-4, with D perhaps TRBD1 (6 bases). Per the germline V gene, CDR1 is DFQATT and CDR2 is SNEGSKA (reference sequence). Deletions cut 6 bases from V and 10 bases from J, with 24 bases between. The CDR3 has 15 residues. CDR3 bases: TGCAGTGCGCATCAACAGAGGGACATTTCCGCAAAACTGTTTTTT. Its translation: CSAHQQRDISAKLFF.

The genes are TRBV5-5 and TRBJ1-2; D perhaps matches TRBD1 (6 bases). Germline CDR1 is SGHKS and CDR2 is YYEKEE (reference sequence). V was trimmed by 0 bases and J by 4 bases, leaving 10 bases between them. The CDR3 length is 14 residues. The CDR3: CASSLGGATYGYTF. Written as DNA, the CDR3 is TGTGCCAGCAGCTTGGGGGGGGCGACCTATGGCTACACCTTC. Complete variable domain (other parts from reference TRBV5-5 and TRBJ1-2): DAGVTQSPTHLIKTRGQQVTLRCSPISGHKSVSWYQQVLGQGPQFIFQYYEKEERGRGNFPDRFSARQFPNYSSELNVNALLLGDSALYLCASSLGGATYGYTFGSGTRLTVV.

This clonotype has a count of ten or more. This sequence joins TRBV28 and TRBJ2-7; 9 bases align to TRBD1. V trimming: 4 bases; J trimming: 1 base; junction bases outside the gene matches: 17. Germline values: CDR1 MDHEN, CDR2 SYDVKM. This CDR3 region has 19 residues. The DNA of the CDR3 is TGTGCCAGCAGTTCTGAATGGGACCAAGGGACAGGGACTTCCTACGAGCAGTACTTC. Translation: CASSSEWDQGTGTSYEQYF. The full variable domain, completed using reference TRBV28 and TRBJ2-7, is DVKVTQSSRYLVKRTGEKVFLECVQDMDHENMFWYRQDPGLGLRLIYFSYDVKMKEKGDIPEGYSVSREKKERFSLILESASTNQTSMYLCASSSEWDQGTGTSYEQYFGPGTRLTVT.

This clonotype was picked up many times. The rearrangement links TRBV9 to TRBJ2-5, with D possibly TRBD1 on 6 matching bases. The V and J ends lost 0 bases and 4 bases respectively, with 19 bases between them. Looked up from germline, CDR1 is SGDLS and CDR2 is YYNGEE. CDR3 size: 17 residues. The CDR3 DNA is TGTGCCAGCAGCGTAGACGAGAACAGGGCCGGTACAGAGACCCAGTACTTC. This translates into CASSVDENRAGTETQYF.

This clonotype was counted between two and nine times. The chain combines TRBV10-3 with TRBJ2-3; 10 nucleotides align to TRBD1. The ends lost 11 bases at V and 1 base at J; junction bases unmatched: 9. The CDR3 consists of 15 residues. From germline, CDR1 is ENHRY and CDR2 SYGVKD. The CDR3 reads CASEETGGGTDTQYF. In DNA, the CDR3 is TGTGCCTCAGAGGAGACAGGGGGCGGCACAGATACGCAGTATTTT.

This clonotype came up many times. The V gene is TRBV27, the J gene TRBJ1-1; D is possibly TRBD1 (5 bases). Germline V CDR1 and CDR2: MNHEY, SMNVEV (reference sequence). Trimming took off 0 bases at V and 5 bases at J, with 16 bases between the two ends. This CDR3 has 16 amino acids. The CDR3 DNA reads TGTGCCAGCAGTTTATCGACATCGGGGCGCCGAACTGAAGCTTTCTTT. Protein product: CASSLSTSGRRTEAFF.

This clonotype was recorded once. This sequence joins TRBV30 and TRBJ2-7; D might be TRBD1 or TRBD2, each matching 6 bases. Germline loops: CDR1 GTSNPN, CDR2 SVGIG (reference sequence). CDR3 length: 14 amino acids. Deletions cut 1 base from V and 6 bases from J, with 16 bases between. CDR3 residues: CAWSATGGLGEQYF. The DNA of the CDR3 is TGTGCCTGGAGTGCCACCGGGGGCTTGGGCGAGCAGTACTTC.

The chain carries TRBV19 and TRBJ2-5; TRBD2 matches 8 bases. V lost 1 base, J lost 1 base, and 2 bases stayed unmatched. The germline V gene has CDR1 LNHDA and CDR2 SQIVND (reference sequence). CDR3 length: 15 residues. For the CDR3, the DNA is TGTGCCAGTAGTATAGTAGCGGGACTCCAAGAGACCCAGTACTTC. Translating it yields CASSIVAGLQETQYF.

This clonotype has at least ten counts. The rearrangement links TRBV20-1 to TRBJ1-1; D may be TRBD1 (5 bases). Germline loops: CDR1 DFQATT, CDR2 SNEGSKA (reference sequence). The CDR3 spans 15 residues. V was pared by 2 bases and J by 0 bases, with 13 bases between. The CDR3: CSARRAGNMNTEAFF. CDR3 nucleotide sequence: TGCAGTGCTAGAAGGGCAGGGAATATGAACACTGAAGCTTTCTTT.

This clonotype came up many times. This chain uses TRBV7-2 with TRBJ2-7; 13 bases map to TRBD2. The CDR3 length is 16 residues. J was trimmed by 3 bases and V by 1 base; bases with no gene match: 3. Germline lookup yields CDR1 SGHTA and CDR2 FQGNSA. The CDR3 region has the DNA TGTGCCAGCAGCTTAGGGACTAGCGGGAGAGTCTACGAGCAGTACTTC. Translating it yields CASSLGTSGRVYEQYF.

This rearrangement joins TRBV19 to TRBJ1-1; D is uncertain. Between the trimmed V and J ends, which lost 5 bases and 0 bases, there was a span of 7 bases. Germline-derived CDR1 and CDR2 are LNHDA and SQIVND (reference sequence). The CDR3 spans 13 residues. This CDR3 is CASSEDMNTEAFF. The CDR3 nucleotides are TGTGCCAGTAGTGAAGACATGAACACTGAAGCTTTCTTT.

In the case of this clonotype: Just one base apart from a much larger clone, this may be a read error. The chain carries TRBV7-6 and TRBJ1-1; no definite D call. The CDR3 is 16 amino acids. Trimming stripped 8 bases from V and 5 bases from J, with 24 bases between. Germline V lookup: CDR1 SGHVS, CDR2 FNYEAQ. The chain's CDR3 is CASGPRLGRAGTEAFF. For the CDR3, the DNA is TGTGCCAGCGGCCCCAGGCTGGGAAGGGCGGGGACTGAAGCTTTCTTT. Full variable domain (rest looked up from reference TRBV7-6 and TRBJ1-1): GAGVSQSPRYKVTKRGQDVALRCDPISGHVSLYWYRQALGQGPEFLTYFNYEAQQDKSGLPNDRFSAERPEGSISTLTIQRTEQRDSAMYRCASGPRLGRAGTEAFFGQGTRLTVV.

This clonotype was counted many times. V gene TRBV24-1 combines with J gene TRBJ2-1; D is undetermined. With 6 bases removed from V and 5 bases from J, the gap between germline ends came to 13 bases. Germline loops: CDR1 KGHDR, CDR2 SFDVKD. The CDR3 extends over 14 amino acids. The CDR3 is CATSSSGINNEQFF. Written as DNA, the CDR3 is TGTGCCACCAGTTCCAGTGGGATCAACAATGAGCAGTTCTTC.